This T cell receptor (beta chain) was retrieved from a study of blood T cell repertoires in COVID-19. For the study at large: COVID-19 samples from acute and convalescent phases originated in the United States, Italy and Spain.

The table lists this clone with a few counts. Sequenced by immunoSEQ multiplex PCR; TCRdb stores in-frame clones only, minus some. In the table there are about 150,000 clones, roughly 83% of which are singletons. Germline CDR1 reads MNHEY; CDR2 reads SMNVEV (reference sequence). The CDR3 has 15 residues. The germline V and J ends were trimmed by 3 bases and 0 bases, with 6 bases remaining between them. Sequenced sample: peripheral blood. V gene TRBV27 combines with J gene TRBJ1-6; no reliable D call. This clonotype was obtained from a woman aged 55-69 years with COVID-19, enrolled during active disease. The CDR3: CASSLGSSYNSPLHF. The CDR3 DNA reads as TGTGCCAGCAGTTTGGGGAGCTCCTATAATTCACCCCTCCACTTT.